The TCR beta chain described here comes from a study of T cells in Graves' hyperthyroidism and ophthalmopathy. In the study overall: Sampling of peripheral blood happened at initial diagnosis, prior to any treatment. General study results and limits: In simple terms, a model built on 13 V-J features told ophthalmopathy apart from stable hyperthyroidism.

Amplified regions were TCR beta CDR3 sequences from RNA transcripts. The study used the HTBI primer set for a first-round RT-PCR of the TCR CDR3. TCRdb called the multiplex PCR reads again in MiXCR, with one record for every CDR3 protein. This table has approximately 620,000 distinct CDR3 sequences, about 15% appearing once. This clonotype was recorded at least ten times. No antigen is known for it. Hyperthyroidism patients were newly diagnosed, had disease duration under 2 months, and were aged 18 to 65 years. The diagnoses drew upon clinical symptoms, serum thyroxine and TRAb, thyroid ultrasound and orbital computed tomography. The sequenced sample was blood. The sequence derives from a woman aged 25 to 39 with Graves' hyperthyroidism that later progressed to Graves' ophthalmopathy.

CDR3 amino acids: CASSLQGFEYAFF. The DNA for the CDR3 is TGTGCCAGCAGCTTACAGGGATTCGAGTACGCTTTCTTT. This chain connects TRBV3-1 to TRBJ1-1; the D gene is possibly TRBD1 (6 bases). This CDR3 has 13 residues. CDR1 LGHDT and CDR2 YNNKEL come from the germline V gene (reference sequence). Trimming cost V 5 bases and J 11 bases, with 18 bases left between them.